This T cell receptor (beta chain) appears in the sequencing data of a study of blood T cell repertoires in COVID-19. Study-level background: The origin of the acute and convalescent COVID-19 samples was the United States, Italy and Spain. T cells, B-cell-depleted T cells, or PBMCs supplied cDNA or gDNA.

V was clipped by 6 bases and J by 4 bases; unmatched bases: 5. Germline CDR1 is MNHEY and CDR2 is SVGAGI. The CDR3 is 13 residues long. Original analysis: Amplified reference gene primers provided the basis for estimating nucleated cell counts. Generated by immunoSEQ multiplex PCR, the TCRdb table keeps only in-frame clones and is missing some. V and J calls and clone size follow that table, whereas D and trimming were derived from the DNA. Among fewer than 200,000 clones, 65% to 80% were seen once, and the ten largest hold roughly 7.5%. The J gene is TRBJ1-1, the V gene TRBV6-5; 7 positions match TRBD1. The receptor was derived from a man in his 60s with acute or convalescent COVID-19. Sample: peripheral blood. DNA of the CDR3: TGTGCCAGCAGACAGGGGACGATCACTGAAGCTTTCTTT. Its protein is CASRQGTITEAFF.